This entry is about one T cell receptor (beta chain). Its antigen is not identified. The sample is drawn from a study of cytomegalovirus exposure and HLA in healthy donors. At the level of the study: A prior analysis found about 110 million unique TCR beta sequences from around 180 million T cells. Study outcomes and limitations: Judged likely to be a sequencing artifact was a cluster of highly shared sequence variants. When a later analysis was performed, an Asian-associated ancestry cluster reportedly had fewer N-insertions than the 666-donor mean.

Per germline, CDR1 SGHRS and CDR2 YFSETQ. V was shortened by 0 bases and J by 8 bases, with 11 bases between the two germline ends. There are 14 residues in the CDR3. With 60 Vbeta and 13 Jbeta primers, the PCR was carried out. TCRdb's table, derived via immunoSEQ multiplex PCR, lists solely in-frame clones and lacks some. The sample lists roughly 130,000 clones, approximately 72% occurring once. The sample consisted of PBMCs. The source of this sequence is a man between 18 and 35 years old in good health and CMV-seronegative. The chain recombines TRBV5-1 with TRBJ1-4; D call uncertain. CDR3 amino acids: CASSLGQLGEKLFF. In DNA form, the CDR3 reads TGCGCCAGCAGCTTGGGTCAGCTCGGGGAAAAACTGTTTTTT. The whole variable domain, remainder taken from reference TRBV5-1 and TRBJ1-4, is KAGVTQTPRYLIKTRGQQVTLSCSPISGHRSVSWYQQTPGQGLQFLFEYFSETQRNKGNFPGRFSGRQFSNSRSEMNVSTLELGDSALYLCASSLGQLGEKLFFGSGTQLSVL.